This T cell receptor (beta chain) was profiled in a study of cytomegalovirus exposure and HLA in healthy donors. Both 60 Vbeta primers and 13 Jbeta primers went into the PCR. Using immunoSEQ multiplex PCR, the repertoire was profiled, and TCRdb retains in-frame clones only, with some absent. The sample carries about 120,000 clones, approximately 72% recorded once. V gave up 2 bases and J gave up 6 bases; unmatched junction bases: 11. The CDR3 has 16 residues. The V gene's germline CDR1 is SGHTA and CDR2 FQGTGA. J is TRBJ2-7 and V is TRBV7-3, with 9 positions matching TRBD1. This TCR derives from a man between 60 and 75 years old in good health and CMV-seropositive. Sequencing was done on a sample of PBMCs. In DNA, the CDR3 is TGTGCCAGCAGCTTACCATCCGGGACAGGGAGAGGCGAGCAGTACTTC. Its translation is CASSLPSGTGRGEQYF.